The source of this T cell receptor (beta chain) is a study of T cells in Graves' hyperthyroidism and ophthalmopathy. This clonotype was seen many times. RNA transcripts provided the source from which TCR beta CDR3 regions were amplified. The HTBI primer set served for first-round RT-PCR of the TCR CDR3. TCRdb passed the multiplex PCR reads through MiXCR, listing each CDR3 protein once. The table records 550,000 to 800,000 distinct CDR3 sequences, about 15% of them present only once. V dropped 5 bases and J dropped 7; count of bases not matched to a gene: 10. Germline CDR1 SGHTA, CDR2 FQGNSA. The CDR3 extends over 14 amino acids.

The chain links TRBV7-2 to TRBJ2-7; 8 bases align to TRBD2. Material: blood. This TCR was recovered from a man younger than 30 with Graves' hyperthyroidism. As DNA, the CDR3 is TGTGCCAGCAGCCCCCAGACTAGCGTGTGGGAGCAGTACTTC. It specifies CASSPQTSVWEQYF.